The 24 T cell receptor beta chains presented below share a single source sample, sequenced in a study of graft-versus-host responses after intestinal transplantation. Repertoires were generated with immunoSEQ multiplex PCR, while TCRdb's copy carries only in-frame clones and drops some. This table holds approximately 100,000 clones, approximately 85% found once. Material: PBMCs, obtained 255 days after intestinal transplant. The receptor source for this set is a human patient who received an intestinal transplant, so some T cells may come from the graft donor.

The sample holds a few counts of this clone. The rearrangement uses TRBV28 and TRBJ1-1; 7 nucleotides align to TRBD1. Germline CDR1 is MDHEN and CDR2 is SYDVKM. This CDR3 comprises 12 residues. V shed 10 bases, J shed 11 bases, and the junction held 13 bases outside the gene matches. CDR3 nucleotide sequence: TGTGCCATCAGGACAGGTTCACTACGGGCTTTCTTT. It encodes CAIRTGSLRAFF.

V is TRBV7-9 and J is TRBJ1-6, with D possibly TRBD1 on 5 matching bases. Trimming left V 1 base short and J 8 bases short, with 15 bases between. CDR1 and CDR2 (germline): SEHNR, FQNEAQ (reference sequence). The CDR3 extends over 16 amino acids. The CDR3: CASSLEAGVEDSPLHF. CDR3 bases: TGTGCCAGCAGCTTAGAGGCGGGGGTTGAGGATTCACCCCTCCACTTT.

There are a few counts of this clone. The chain combines TRBV5-4 with TRBJ1-5; D gene uncertain. V was pared by 2 bases and J by 3 bases, with 6 bases between. Germline CDR1 is SGHNT and CDR2 is YYREEE (reference sequence). The length of the CDR3 is 13 residues. This CDR3 reads CASSFDNNQPQHF. CDR3 sequence (DNA): TGTGCCAGCAGCTTCGACAACAATCAGCCCCAGCATTTT.

This chain uses TRBV14 with TRBJ1-2; D ambiguous. Germline V gives CDR1 SGHDN, CDR2 FVKESK. V was shortened by 0 bases and J by 0 bases, with 8 bases between the two germline ends. This CDR3 is 15 amino acids long. CDR3 amino acids: CASSQDIGANYGYTF. CDR3 DNA: TGTGCCAGCAGCCAAGATATAGGTGCTAACTATGGCTACACCTTC.

The chain joins TRBV4-3 to TRBJ2-2, with D possibly matching TRBD1 (5 bases). This CDR3 comprises 17 residues. V dropped 0 bases and J dropped 5 bases, with 16 bases sitting between them. In germline, CDR1 is LGHNA, CDR2 YSLEER. CDR3 amino acids: CASSQEKAGLGTGELFF. The CDR3 nucleotides read TGCGCCAGCAGCCAAGAGAAGGCAGGGCTCGGGACCGGGGAGCTGTTTTTT.

The chain links TRBV4-1 to TRBJ1-2, with D unclear. This CDR3 comprises 16 residues. CDR1 and CDR2 from the germline V gene are MGHRA and YSYEKL. The V and J ends lost 8 bases and 2 bases respectively, with 21 bases between them. The CDR3: CASSPGRLLRNYGYTF. DNA of the CDR3: TGCGCCAGCTCCCCCGGCAGGCTACTTAGGAACTATGGCTACACCTTC.

V gene TRBV5-6 combines with J gene TRBJ1-1; D might be TRBD1 (5 bases). Between the trimmed V and J ends, which lost 2 bases and 5 bases, there was a span of 10 bases. The germline V gene encodes CDR1 SGHDT and CDR2 YYEEEE. This CDR3 contains 13 residues. CDR3 amino acids: CASSFVGETEAFF. CDR3 nucleotides: TGTGCCAGCAGCTTCGTGGGGGAAACTGAAGCTTTCTTT.

The chain couples TRBV13 to TRBJ2-1; 7 nucleotides match TRBD1. This CDR3 contains 17 residues. V was clipped by 4 bases and J by 3 bases; unmatched bases: 12. The germline CDR1 and CDR2 sequences are PRHDT and FYEKMQ (reference sequence). CDR3 protein: CASSSSWGTDLYNEQFF. CDR3 nucleotide sequence: TGTGCCAGCAGCTCGTCCTGGGGGACAGACCTCTACAATGAGCAGTTCTTC.

The rearrangement links TRBV27 to TRBJ2-3; no firm D call. Germline V gene data show CDR1 as MNHEY and CDR2 as SMNVEV (reference sequence). Trimming pared 3 bases from V and 1 base from J, leaving 8 bases between. There are 14 residues in the CDR3. DNA of the CDR3: TGTGCCAGCAGTTTGGCACGGGGCACAGATACGCAGTATTTT. As protein: CASSLARGTDTQYF.

In its sample, this clone was seen a few times. The chain employs TRBV6-6 and TRBJ1-5, with D unresolved. Trimming removed 5 bases from V and 2 bases from J, with 16 bases in between. Per the germline V gene, CDR1 is MNHNY and CDR2 is SVGAGI (reference sequence). The CDR3 consists of 16 residues. The CDR3 region is CASSPRLLGGNQPQHF. CDR3 nucleotides: TGTGCCAGCAGTCCCCGGCTGCTCGGGGGCAATCAGCCCCAGCATTTT.

The V call is TRBV28, the J call TRBJ2-1; D uncertain. This CDR3 has 15 residues. Germline V gives CDR1 MDHEN, CDR2 SYDVKM. V lost 3 bases to trimming and J lost 3 bases, with 12 bases between them. The CDR3 bases are TGTGCCAGCAGTTTCTTCCCAGCCGGCTACAATGAGCAGTTCTTC. Its protein product is CASSFFPAGYNEQFF.

The chain couples TRBV6-5 to TRBJ1-4; D perhaps matches TRBD1 (5 bases). CDR1 and CDR2 from the germline V gene are MNHEY and SVGAGI. This CDR3 comprises 16 residues. The V gene lost 0 bases and the J gene lost 4 bases, with 12 bases spanning the gap. DNA for the CDR3: TGTGCCAGCAGTTACTCTCCGGGACGGAGTAATGAAAAACTGTTTTTT. Its protein product is CASSYSPGRSNEKLFF.

This sequence joins TRBV5-1 and TRBJ2-3; 12 bases are a match to TRBD2. J was trimmed by 2 bases and V by 4 bases; bases with no gene match: 5. This CDR3 region has 16 residues. CDR1 is SGHRS, CDR2 YFSETQ, per germline. The CDR3, as DNA: TGCGCCAGCAGCCCCGGACTAGCGGGATCCACAGATACGCAGTATTTT. It codes for CASSPGLAGSTDTQYF.

This chain joins TRBV27 and TRBJ2-7; a possible D gene is TRBD2 (5 bases). Germline lookup yields CDR1 MNHEY and CDR2 SMNVEV (reference sequence). The CDR3 is 11 residues long. With 5 bases removed from V and 6 bases from J, the gap between germline ends came to 8 bases. The CDR3 coding sequence is TGTGCCAGCAGTCGTGGGAGCGAGCAGTACTTC. As protein: CASSRGSEQYF.

The chain combines TRBV19 with TRBJ1-1; D ambiguous. The V and J ends lost 5 bases and 0 bases respectively, with 13 bases between them. The CDR3 is 15 residues long. Germline CDR1 LNHDA, CDR2 SQIVND (reference sequence). CDR3 sequence: CASSPSTNLNTEAFF. CDR3 sequence (DNA): TGTGCCAGTAGTCCCTCGACAAACTTGAACACTGAAGCTTTCTTT. The complete variable domain, with remaining parts taken from reference TRBV19 and TRBJ1-1, reads DGGITQSPKYLFRKEGQNVTLSCEQNLNHDAMYWYRQDPGQGLRLIYYSQIVNDFQKGDIAEGYSVSREKKESFPLTVTSAQKNPTAFYLCASSPSTNLNTEAFFGQGTRLTVV.

This clone was counted between two and nine times. The chain employs TRBV19 and TRBJ2-7; D gene uncertain. The CDR3 consists of 13 residues. Trimming removed 5 bases at V and 0 bases at J, with 8 bases between. Germline CDR1 is LNHDA and CDR2 is SQIVND (reference sequence). In DNA, the CDR3 is TGTGCCAGTAGTTATGCCAGCTCCTACGAGCAGTACTTC. Protein sequence: CASSYASSYEQYF.

This clone was recorded only once. The V gene is TRBV19, the J gene TRBJ1-2; a weak D match, TRBD1 (6 bases). The CDR3 spans 13 residues. Germline V lookup: CDR1 LNHDA, CDR2 SQIVND (reference sequence). The V and J ends lost 5 bases and 4 bases respectively, with 11 bases between them. CDR3 sequence (DNA): TGTGCCAGTAGTGTCGGGACAATCTATGGCTACACCTTC. Its protein product is CASSVGTIYGYTF.

This chain connects TRBV5-4 to TRBJ2-7, with TRBD1 matching 7 bases. The CDR3 spans 13 residues. The germline V gene has CDR1 SGHNT and CDR2 YYREEE (reference sequence). J lost 0 bases, V lost 9 bases, and 6 bases had no gene match. The CDR3 protein is CAIRRDSSYEQYF. Here the CDR3 DNA reads TGTGCCATCCGCCGGGACAGCTCCTACGAGCAGTACTTC.

Regarding this clone: Other DNA variants within this sample encode the same CDR3. The V and J genes are TRBV6-5 and TRBJ2-5; D unresolved. Germline-derived CDR1 and CDR2 are MNHEY and SVGAGI. The V and J ends lost 3 bases and 5 bases respectively, with 4 bases between them. The CDR3 has 11 amino acids. The CDR3 here is CASSYGETQYF. The CDR3, as DNA: TGTGCCAGCAGTTATGGCGAGACCCAGTACTTC.

The chain recombines TRBV5-1 with TRBJ2-5; the D call may be TRBD1 or TRBD2 (5 bases each). Trimming removed 0 bases from V and 4 bases from J, with 16 bases in between. This CDR3 contains 16 residues. The germline V gene encodes CDR1 SGHRS and CDR2 YFSETQ. The CDR3: CASSLAGGAGTETQYF. Here the CDR3 DNA reads TGCGCCAGCAGCTTGGCGGGTGGGGCAGGGACAGAGACCCAGTACTTC.

V gene TRBV7-2 combines with J gene TRBJ1-1; the D gene is possibly TRBD1 (6 bases). The CDR3 is 14 residues long. CDR1 and CDR2 from the germline V gene are SGHTA and FQGNSA. V lost 5 bases and J lost 0, with 10 bases in between. CDR3 nucleotide sequence: TGTGCCAGCAGCCTGGGGGGCATGAACACTGAAGCTTTCTTT. Protein: CASSLGGMNTEAFF.

The chain combines TRBV6-6 with TRBJ2-1; 9 nucleotides line up with TRBD2. V trimming: 6 bases; J trimming: 8 bases; junction bases outside the gene matches: 5. This CDR3 comprises 13 residues. CDR1 and CDR2 (germline): MNHNY, SVGAGI (reference sequence). CDR3 bases: TGTGCCAGCAGGGGTAGCGGGGGAGATGAGCAGTTCTTC. Translating it yields CASRGSGGDEQFF.

J is TRBJ1-1 and V is TRBV7-8; D is possibly TRBD1 (6 bases). The germline gives CDR1 SGHVS, CDR2 FQNEAQ. This CDR3 is 14 amino acids long. V lost 6 bases to trimming and J lost 1 base, with 12 bases between them. The CDR3, as DNA: TGTGCCAGCAGAAAGTCGGGACAGAACACTGAAGCTTTCTTT. Protein: CASRKSGQNTEAFF.

The chain employs TRBV30 and TRBJ1-5; D not certain. Trimming took off 2 bases at V and 1 base at J, with 9 bases between the two ends. CDR3 length: 14 residues. Germline CDR1 and CDR2: GTSNPN and SVGIG (reference sequence). Here the CDR3 DNA reads TGTGCCTGGAGTCAGGCTAGGAGCAATCAGCCCCAGCATTTT. It yields the protein CAWSQARSNQPQHF.